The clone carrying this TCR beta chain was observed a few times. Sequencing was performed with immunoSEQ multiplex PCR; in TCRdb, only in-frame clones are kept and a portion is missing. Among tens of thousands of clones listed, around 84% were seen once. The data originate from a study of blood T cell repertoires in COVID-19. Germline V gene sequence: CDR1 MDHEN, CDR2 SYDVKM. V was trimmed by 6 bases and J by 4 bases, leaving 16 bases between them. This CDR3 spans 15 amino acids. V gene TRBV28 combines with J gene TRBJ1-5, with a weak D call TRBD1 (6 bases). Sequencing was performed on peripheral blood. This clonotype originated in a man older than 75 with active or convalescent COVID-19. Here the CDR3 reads CASSKGGGGNQPQHF. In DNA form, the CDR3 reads TGTGCCAGCAGCAAAGGAGGGGGAGGGAATCAGCCCCAGCATTTT. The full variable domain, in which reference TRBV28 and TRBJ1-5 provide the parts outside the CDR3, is DVKVTQSSRYLVKRTGEKVFLECVQDMDHENMFWYRQDPGLGLRLIYFSYDVKMKEKGDIPEGYSVSREKKERFSLILESASTNQTSMYLCASSKGGGGNQPQHFGDGTRLSIL.